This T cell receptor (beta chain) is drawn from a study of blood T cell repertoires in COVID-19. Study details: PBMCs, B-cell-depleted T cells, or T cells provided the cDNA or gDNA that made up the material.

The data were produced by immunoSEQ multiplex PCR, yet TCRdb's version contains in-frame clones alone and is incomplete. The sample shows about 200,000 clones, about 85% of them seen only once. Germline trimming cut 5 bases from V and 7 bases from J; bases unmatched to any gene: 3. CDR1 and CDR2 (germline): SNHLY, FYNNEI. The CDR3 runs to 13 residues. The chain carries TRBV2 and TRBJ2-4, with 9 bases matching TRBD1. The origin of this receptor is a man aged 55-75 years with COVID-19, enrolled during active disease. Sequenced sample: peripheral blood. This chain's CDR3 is CASSTGGLNIQYF. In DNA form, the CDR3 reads TGTGCCAGCAGTACAGGGGGCCTCAACATTCAGTACTTC.